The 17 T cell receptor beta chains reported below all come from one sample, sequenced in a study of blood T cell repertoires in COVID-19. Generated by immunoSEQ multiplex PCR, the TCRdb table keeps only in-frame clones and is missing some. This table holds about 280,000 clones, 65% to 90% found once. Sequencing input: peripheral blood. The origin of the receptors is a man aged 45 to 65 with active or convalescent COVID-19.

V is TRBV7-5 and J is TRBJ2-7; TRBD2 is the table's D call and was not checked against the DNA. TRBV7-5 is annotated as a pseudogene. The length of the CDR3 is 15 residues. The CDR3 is CVRSPQGLDYYEQYF. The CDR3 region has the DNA TGTGTCAGAAGCCCCCAGGGTCTGGACTACTACGAGCAGTACTTC.

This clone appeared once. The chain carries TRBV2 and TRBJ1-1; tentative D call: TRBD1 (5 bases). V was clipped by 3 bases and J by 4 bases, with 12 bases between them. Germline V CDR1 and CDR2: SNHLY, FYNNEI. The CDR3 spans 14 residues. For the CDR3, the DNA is TGTGCCAGCAGTGACAGGGTCGGTGGCACTGAAGCTTTCTTT. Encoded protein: CASSDRVGGTEAFF.

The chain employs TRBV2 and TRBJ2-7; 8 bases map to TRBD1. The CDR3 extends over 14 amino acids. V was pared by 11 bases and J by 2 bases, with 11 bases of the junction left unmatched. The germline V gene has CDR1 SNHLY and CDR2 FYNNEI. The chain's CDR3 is CAAQDRGRAYEQYF. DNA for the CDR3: TGTGCCGCCCAAGACAGGGGAAGGGCCTACGAGCAGTACTTC.

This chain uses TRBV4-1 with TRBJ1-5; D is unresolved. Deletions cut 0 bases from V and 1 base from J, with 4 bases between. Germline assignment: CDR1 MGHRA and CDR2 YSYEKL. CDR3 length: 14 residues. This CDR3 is CASSQELSNQPQHF. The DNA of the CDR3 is TGCGCCAGCAGCCAAGAATTAAGCAATCAGCCCCAGCATTTT.

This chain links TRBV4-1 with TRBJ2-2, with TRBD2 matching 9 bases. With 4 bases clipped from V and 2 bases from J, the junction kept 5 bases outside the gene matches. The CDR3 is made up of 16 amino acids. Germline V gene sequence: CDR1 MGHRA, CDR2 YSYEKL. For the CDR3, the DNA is TGCGCCAGCAGCCCGACTAGCGGTTACAACACCGGGGAGCTGTTTTTT. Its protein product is CASSPTSGYNTGELFF.

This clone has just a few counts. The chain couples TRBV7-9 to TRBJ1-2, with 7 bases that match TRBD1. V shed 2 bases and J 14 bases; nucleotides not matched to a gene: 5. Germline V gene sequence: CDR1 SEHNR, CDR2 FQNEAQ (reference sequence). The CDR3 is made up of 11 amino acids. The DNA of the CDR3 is TGTGCCAGCAGCTTACCCGGGACAGTTACCTTC. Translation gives CASSLPGTVTF.

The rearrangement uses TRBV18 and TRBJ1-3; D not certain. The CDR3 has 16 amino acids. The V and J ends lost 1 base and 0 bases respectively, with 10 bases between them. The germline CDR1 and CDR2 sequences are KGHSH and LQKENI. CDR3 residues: CASSPRTASSGNTIYF. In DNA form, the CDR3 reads TGTGCCAGCTCACCACGGACTGCGAGCTCTGGAAACACCATATATTTT. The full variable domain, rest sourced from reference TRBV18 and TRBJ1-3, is NAGVMQNPRHLVRRRGQEARLRCSPMKGHSHVYWYRQLPEEGLKFMVYLQKENIIDESGMPKERFSAEFPKEGPSILRIQQVVRGDSAAYFCASSPRTASSGNTIYFGEGSWLTVV.

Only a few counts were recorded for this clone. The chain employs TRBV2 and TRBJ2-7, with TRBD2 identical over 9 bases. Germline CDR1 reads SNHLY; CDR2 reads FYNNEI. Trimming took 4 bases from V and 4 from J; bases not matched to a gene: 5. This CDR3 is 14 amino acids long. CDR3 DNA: TGTGCCAGCAGTGTTAATAGCGGGAGTTACGAGCAGTACTTC. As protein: CASSVNSGSYEQYF.

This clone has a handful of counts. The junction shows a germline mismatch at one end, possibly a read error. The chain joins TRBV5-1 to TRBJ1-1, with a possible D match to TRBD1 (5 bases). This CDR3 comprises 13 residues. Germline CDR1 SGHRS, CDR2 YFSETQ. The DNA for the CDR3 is TGCGCCAGCAGCTTGAATTCAGGGACTGACGCTTTCTTT. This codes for CASSLNSGTDAFF.

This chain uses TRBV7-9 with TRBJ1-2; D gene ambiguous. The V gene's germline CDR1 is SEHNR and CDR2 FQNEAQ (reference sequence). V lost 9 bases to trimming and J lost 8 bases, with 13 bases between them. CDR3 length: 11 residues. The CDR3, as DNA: TGTGCCAGTTTATCCGGGGTGGGCTACACCTTC. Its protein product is CASLSGVGYTF.

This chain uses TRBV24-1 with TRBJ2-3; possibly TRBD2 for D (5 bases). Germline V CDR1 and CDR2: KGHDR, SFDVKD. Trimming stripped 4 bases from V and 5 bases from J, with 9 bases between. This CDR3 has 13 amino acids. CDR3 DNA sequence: TGTGCCACCAGTGACGGGAAGGTAGATACGCAGTATTTT. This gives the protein CATSDGKVDTQYF.

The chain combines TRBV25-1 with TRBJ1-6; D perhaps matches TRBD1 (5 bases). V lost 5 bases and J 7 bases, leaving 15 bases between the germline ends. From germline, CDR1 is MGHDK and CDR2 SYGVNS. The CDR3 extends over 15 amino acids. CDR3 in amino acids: CASSSRDSKNSPLHF. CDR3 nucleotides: TGTGCCAGCAGTAGCCGGGACTCTAAAAATTCACCCCTCCACTTT.

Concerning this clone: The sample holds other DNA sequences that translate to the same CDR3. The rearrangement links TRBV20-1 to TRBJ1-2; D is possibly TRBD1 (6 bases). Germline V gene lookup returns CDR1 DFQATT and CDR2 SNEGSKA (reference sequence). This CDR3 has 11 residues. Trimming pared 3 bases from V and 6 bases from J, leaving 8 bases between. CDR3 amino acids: CSARTGNGYTF. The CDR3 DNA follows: TGCAGTGCTAGGACAGGAAATGGCTACACCTTC.

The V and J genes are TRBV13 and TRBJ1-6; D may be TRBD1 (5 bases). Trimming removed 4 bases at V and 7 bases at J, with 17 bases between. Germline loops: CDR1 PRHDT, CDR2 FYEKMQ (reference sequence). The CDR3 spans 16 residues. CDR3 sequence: CASSSFFGRVNSPLHF. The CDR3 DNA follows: TGTGCCAGCAGCTCGTTCTTTGGCAGGGTAAATTCACCCCTCCACTTT.

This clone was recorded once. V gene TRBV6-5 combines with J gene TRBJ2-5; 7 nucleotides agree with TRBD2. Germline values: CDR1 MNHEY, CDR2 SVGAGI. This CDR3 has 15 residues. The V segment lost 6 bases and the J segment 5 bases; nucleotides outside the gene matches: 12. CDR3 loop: CASSAGLGPSETQYF. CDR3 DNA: TGTGCCAGCAGCGCCGGACTAGGGCCTTCTGAGACCCAGTACTTC.

The CDR3 sequence is CASGSLQGVSYNEQFF. The CDR3 coding sequence is TGTGCTAGTGGTTCCCTACAGGGTGTCTCCTACAATGAGCAGTTCTTC. This chain joins TRBV12-5 and TRBJ2-1; tentatively, D is TRBD1 (6 bases). V dropped 4 bases and J dropped 0 bases, with 13 bases sitting between them. CDR1 LGHNT and CDR2 FRNRAP come from the germline V gene. The CDR3 is made up of 16 amino acids. The full variable domain, rest sourced from reference TRBV12-5 and TRBJ2-1, is DARVTQTPRHKVTEMGQEVTMRCQPILGHNTVFWYRQTMMQGLELLAYFRNRAPLDDSGMPKDRFSAEMPDATLATLKIQPSEPRDSAVYFCASGSLQGVSYNEQFFGPGTRLTVL.

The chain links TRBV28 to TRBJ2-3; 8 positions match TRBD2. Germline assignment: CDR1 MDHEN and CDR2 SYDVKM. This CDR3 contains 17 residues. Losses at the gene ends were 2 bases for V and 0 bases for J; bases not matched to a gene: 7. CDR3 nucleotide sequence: TGTGCCAGCAGTTTAATAGGTAGCGGGGAAAGCACAGATACGCAGTATTTT. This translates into CASSLIGSGESTDTQYF.